These 5 T cell receptor beta chains were sequenced from one sample in a study of OX40 agonist ivuxolimab in advanced cancers. TCRdb's copy holds only in-frame clones and misses some; the assay was immunoSEQ multiplex PCR. The sample consists of over 45,000 clones, 80% to 85% of them appearing once. The specimen was CD4+ or CD8+ T cells sorted from blood, collected in a trial of the OX40 agonist ivuxolimab. The receptor source for this set is an adult with an advanced solid tumor such as melanoma, head and neck, liver or kidney cancer.

The rearrangement joins TRBV7-2 to TRBJ1-1, with D possibly being TRBD1 (5 bases). The CDR3 is 14 amino acids. From germline, CDR1 is SGHTA and CDR2 FQGNSA. The V end lost 2 bases, the J end lost 6 bases, and 13 bases lay between the germline ends. CDR3 DNA: TGTGCCAGCAGCTTAAGGGGAAGGGAGTCTGAAGCTTTCTTT. Amino acids: CASSLRGRESEAFF.

On this clone: Its ends do not fully match the called genes, so a read error is possible. The sample has other DNA sequences that encode this CDR3 too. The rearrangement links TRBV29-1 to TRBJ1-2; no firm D call. The CDR3 spans 12 residues. The germline V gene has CDR1 SQVTM and CDR2 ANQGSEA. CDR3 sequence reads: CSAREANYGYTF. The CDR3 DNA follows: TGCAGCGCCCGCGAGGCGAACTATGGCTACACTTTC. The full variable domain, completed using reference TRBV29-1 and TRBJ1-2, is SAVISQKPSRDICQRGTSLTIQCQVDSQVTMMFWYRQQPGQSLTLIATANQGSEATYESGFVIDKFPISRPNLTFSTLTVSNMSPEDSSIYLCSAREANYGYTFGSGTRLTVV.

This clone came up a few times. The genes are TRBV7-3 and TRBJ2-2, with D hard to call. The V gene's germline CDR1 is SGHTA and CDR2 FQGTGA. The V gene lost 2 bases and the J gene lost 1 base, with 11 bases spanning the gap. This CDR3 region has 16 residues. The CDR3 protein is CASSLARLKNTGELFF. In DNA, the CDR3 is TGTGCCAGCAGCTTAGCAAGGTTAAAGAACACCGGGGAGCTGTTTTTT.

This clone showed up just a few times. The genes are TRBV30 and TRBJ1-2; D is unresolved. CDR1 and CDR2 (germline): GTSNPN, SVGIG (reference sequence). The ends were cut back, 4 bases at V and 8 bases at J, with 11 bases in the middle. This CDR3 spans 11 amino acids. CDR3 in amino acids: CAWTQSRGYTF. The CDR3 coding sequence is TGTGCCTGGACGCAGAGCCGCGGCTACACCTTC.

This chain links TRBV28 with TRBJ1-2, with D possibly TRBD1 on 5 matching bases. CDR3 length: 11 amino acids. The germline V and J ends were trimmed by 5 bases and 14 bases, with 15 bases remaining between them. CDR1 and CDR2 (germline): MDHEN, SYDVKM. This CDR3 reads CASSRGRGWTF. DNA of the CDR3: TGTGCCAGCAGTCGCGGACGGGGGTGGACCTTC.